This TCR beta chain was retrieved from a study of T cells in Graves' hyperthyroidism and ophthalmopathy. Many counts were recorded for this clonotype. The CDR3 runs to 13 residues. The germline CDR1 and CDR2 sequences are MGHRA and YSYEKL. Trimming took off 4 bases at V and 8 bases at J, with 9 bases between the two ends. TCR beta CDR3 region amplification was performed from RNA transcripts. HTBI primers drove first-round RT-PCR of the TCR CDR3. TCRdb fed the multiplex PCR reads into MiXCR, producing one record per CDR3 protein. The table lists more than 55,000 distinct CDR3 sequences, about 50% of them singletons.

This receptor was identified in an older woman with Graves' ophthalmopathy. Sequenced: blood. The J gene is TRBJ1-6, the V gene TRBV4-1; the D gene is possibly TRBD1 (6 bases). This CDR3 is CASSREGDSPLHF. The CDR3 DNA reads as TGCGCCAGCAGCCGAGAGGGGGATTCACCCCTCCACTTT.